This TCR beta chain comes out of a study of HIV-infected patients and healthy controls. Reverse transcription used around 480 ng RNA and constant-region primers for alpha and beta. Separate chain-specific third strand synthesis with multiplexing indices produced the alpha and beta libraries. TCRdb passed the 5' RACE reads through MiXCR, listing each CDR3 protein once. The sample contains approximately 10,000 distinct CDR3 sequences, 5.5% to 7% of which appear only once. Per the germline V gene, CDR1 is SEHNR and CDR2 is FQNEAQ (reference sequence). The V gene end was trimmed by 4 bases and the J gene end by 1 base; junction bases not matched to a gene: 7. This CDR3 contains 17 residues. There are many counts of this clonotype. Its antigen is undetermined. Antiretroviral therapy had run roughly three months, about 14 weeks, before follow-up blood collection. No cell fractionation was done, so the repertoire covers all unsorted peripheral blood T cells. An approximately 2.5 ml peripheral blood sample was taken for RNA.

Study results and caveats: Size-matching overweighted rare events from HIV-infected data when comparing patients with controls. HIV+ repertoires were severely depleted of MAIT alpha-chain CDR3s, unlike healthy controls.

This sequence originates from an adult with HIV infection. The donor label of this sample is uncertain. Material: blood, obtained during antiretroviral therapy. This chain links TRBV7-9 with TRBJ2-5; 12 nucleotides align to TRBD2. The CDR3 sequence is CASSSLAGGQLQETQYF. Here the CDR3 DNA reads TGTGCCAGCAGCTCCCTAGCGGGGGGGCAGCTCCAAGAGACCCAGTACTTC. Full variable domain (remainder filled in from reference TRBV7-9 and TRBJ2-5): DTGVSQNPRHKITKRGQNVTFRCDPISEHNRLYWYRQTLGQGPEFLTYFQNEAQLEKSRLLSDRFSAERPKGSFSTLEIQRTEQGDSAMYLCASSSLAGGQLQETQYFGPGTRLLVL.